This T cell receptor (beta chain) was profiled in a study of cytomegalovirus exposure and HLA in healthy donors. Overall study findings and caveats: The study put 150 or so TCR beta chains on its list as cytomegalovirus-associated. Prior analysis indicated that the majority of TCR beta V segments exhibited productivity approximately 87% or approximately 30% of the time. Diagnosis of cytomegalovirus status made by the classifier reportedly showed high specificity and sensitivity. With DRB1 most and HLA-C fewest, TCR association rates differed between HLA loci in a later analysis.

Primers for the PCR totalled 60 Vbeta and 13 Jbeta. Here immunoSEQ multiplex PCR was the method, and the copy in TCRdb shows in-frame clones only, minus some. Counted here are more than 140,000 clones, 60% to 80% occurring once; the ten biggest clones make up roughly 1.6%. This clone has just one count. As yet, its antigen is unknown. The V and J ends lost 4 bases and 5 bases, in that order; junction bases with no gene match: 4. The CDR3 has 13 amino acids. Germline lookup yields CDR1 LNHNV and CDR2 YYDKDF (reference sequence). The rearrangement joins TRBV15 to TRBJ1-2; TRBD1 aligns across 7 bases. The TCR originated in a female donor in good health and CMV-seronegative. The sample comprised PBMCs. The chain's CDR3 is CATSTIQGYGYTF. The CDR3, as DNA: TGTGCCACCAGCACAATACAGGGGTATGGCTACACCTTC.